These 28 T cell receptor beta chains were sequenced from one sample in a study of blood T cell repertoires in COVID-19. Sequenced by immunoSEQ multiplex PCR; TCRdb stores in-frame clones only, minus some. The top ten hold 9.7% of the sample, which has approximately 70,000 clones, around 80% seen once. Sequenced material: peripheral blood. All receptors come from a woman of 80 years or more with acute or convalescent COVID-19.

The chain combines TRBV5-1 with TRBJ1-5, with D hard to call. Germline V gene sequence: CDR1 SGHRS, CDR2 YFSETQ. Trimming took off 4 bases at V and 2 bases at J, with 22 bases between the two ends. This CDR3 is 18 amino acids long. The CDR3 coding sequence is TGCGCCAGCAGCCATTGGGCCCGACCTCCTAGCGGCAATCAGCCCCAGCATTTT. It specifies CASSHWARPPSGNQPQHF.

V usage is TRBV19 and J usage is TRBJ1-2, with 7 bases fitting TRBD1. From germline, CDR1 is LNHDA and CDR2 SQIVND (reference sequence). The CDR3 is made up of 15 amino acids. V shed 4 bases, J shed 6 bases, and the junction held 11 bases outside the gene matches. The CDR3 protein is CASSKSTGSLHGYTF. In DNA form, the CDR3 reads TGTGCCAGTAGTAAATCGACAGGGAGTCTTCATGGCTACACCTTC.

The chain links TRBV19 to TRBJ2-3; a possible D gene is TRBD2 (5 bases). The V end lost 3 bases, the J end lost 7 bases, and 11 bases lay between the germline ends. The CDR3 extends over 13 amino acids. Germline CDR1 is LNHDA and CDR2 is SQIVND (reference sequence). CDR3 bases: TGTGCCAGTAGTATGAGAGGGAGATATACGCAGTATTTT. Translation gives CASSMRGRYTQYF.

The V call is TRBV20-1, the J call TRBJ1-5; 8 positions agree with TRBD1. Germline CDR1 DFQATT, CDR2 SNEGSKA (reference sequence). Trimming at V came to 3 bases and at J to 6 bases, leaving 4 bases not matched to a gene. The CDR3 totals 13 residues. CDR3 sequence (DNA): TGCAGTGCTAGTCACAGGGGGGGTCAGCCCCAGCATTTT. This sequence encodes CSASHRGGQPQHF.

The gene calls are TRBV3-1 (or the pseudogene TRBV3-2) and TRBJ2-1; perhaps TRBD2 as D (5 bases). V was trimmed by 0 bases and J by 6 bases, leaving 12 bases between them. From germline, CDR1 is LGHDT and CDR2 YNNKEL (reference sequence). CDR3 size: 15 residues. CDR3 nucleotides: TGTGCCAGCAGCCAAGAAGAGGGCGTACGCAATGAGCAGTTCTTC. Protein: CASSQEEGVRNEQFF.

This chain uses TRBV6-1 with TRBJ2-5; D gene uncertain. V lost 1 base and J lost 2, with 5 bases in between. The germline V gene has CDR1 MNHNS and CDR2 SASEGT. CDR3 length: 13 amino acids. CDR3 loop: CASSEVQQETQYF. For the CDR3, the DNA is TGTGCCAGCAGTGAAGTACAGCAAGAGACCCAGTACTTC.

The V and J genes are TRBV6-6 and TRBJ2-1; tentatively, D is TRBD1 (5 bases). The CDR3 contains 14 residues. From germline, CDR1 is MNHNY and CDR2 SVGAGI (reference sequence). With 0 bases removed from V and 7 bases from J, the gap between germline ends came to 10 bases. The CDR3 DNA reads TGTGCCAGCAGTTACTCCCCACAGGAGAATGAGCAGTTCTTC. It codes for CASSYSPQENEQFF.

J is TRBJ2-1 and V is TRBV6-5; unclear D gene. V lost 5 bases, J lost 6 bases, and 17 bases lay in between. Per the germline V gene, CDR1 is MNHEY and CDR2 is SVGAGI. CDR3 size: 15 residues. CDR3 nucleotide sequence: TGTGCCAGCAGTCCAACCTTCCAGCGAGCCAATGAGCAGTTCTTC. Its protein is CASSPTFQRANEQFF.

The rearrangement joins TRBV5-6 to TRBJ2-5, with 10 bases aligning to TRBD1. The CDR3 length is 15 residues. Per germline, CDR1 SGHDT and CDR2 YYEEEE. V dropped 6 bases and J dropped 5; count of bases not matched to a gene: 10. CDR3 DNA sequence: TGTGCCAGCACCTCCGAGACAGGGGGCGCGGAGACCCAGTACTTC. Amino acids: CASTSETGGAETQYF.

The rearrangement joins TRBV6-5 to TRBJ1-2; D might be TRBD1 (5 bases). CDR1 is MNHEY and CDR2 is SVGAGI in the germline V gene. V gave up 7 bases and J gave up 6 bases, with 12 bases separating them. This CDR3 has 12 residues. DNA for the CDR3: TGTGCCAGCACCCTCCCGGGGGATGGCTACACCTTC. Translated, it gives CASTLPGDGYTF.

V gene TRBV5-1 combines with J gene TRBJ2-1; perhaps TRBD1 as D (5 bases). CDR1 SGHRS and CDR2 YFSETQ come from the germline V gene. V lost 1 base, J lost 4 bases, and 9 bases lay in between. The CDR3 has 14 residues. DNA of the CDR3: TGCGCCAGCAGCTTGAGGGCAGGGTACAATGAGCAGTTCTTC. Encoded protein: CASSLRAGYNEQFF.

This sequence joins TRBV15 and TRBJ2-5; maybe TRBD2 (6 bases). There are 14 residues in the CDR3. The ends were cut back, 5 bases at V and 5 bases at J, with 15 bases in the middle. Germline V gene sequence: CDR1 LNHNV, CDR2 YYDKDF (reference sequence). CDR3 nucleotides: TGTGCCACCAGCCCGGGACTCGCTTATGAGACCCAGTACTTC. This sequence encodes CATSPGLAYETQYF.

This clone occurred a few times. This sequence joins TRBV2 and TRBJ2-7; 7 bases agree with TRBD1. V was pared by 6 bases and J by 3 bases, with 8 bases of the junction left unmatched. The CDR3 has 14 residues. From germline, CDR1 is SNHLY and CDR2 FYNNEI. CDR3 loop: CASRPRQGVYEQYF. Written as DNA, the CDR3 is TGTGCCAGCAGGCCCCGACAGGGAGTCTACGAGCAGTACTTC. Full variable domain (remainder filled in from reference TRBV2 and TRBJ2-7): EPEVTQTPSHQVTQMGQEVILRCVPISNHLYFYWYRQILGQKVEFLVSFYNNEISEKSEIFDDQFSVERPDGSNFTLKIRSTKLEDSAMYFCASRPRQGVYEQYFGPGTRLTVT.

CDR3 in amino acids: CASRTQSTGANVLTF. In nucleotides, the CDR3 is TGTGCCAGCAGGACACAGTCGACAGGGGCCAACGTCCTGACTTTC. The gene calls are TRBV2 and TRBJ2-6; D is unclear. V lost 6 bases to trimming and J lost 4 bases, with 13 bases between them. CDR3 length: 15 amino acids. Germline CDR1 and CDR2: SNHLY and FYNNEI.

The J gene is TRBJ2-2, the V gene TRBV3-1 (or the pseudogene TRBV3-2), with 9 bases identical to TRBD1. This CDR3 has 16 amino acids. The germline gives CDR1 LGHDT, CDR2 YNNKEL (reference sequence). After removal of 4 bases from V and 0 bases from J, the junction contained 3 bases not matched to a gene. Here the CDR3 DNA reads TGTGCCAGCAGCCCTCGACAGGGGGCGAACACCGGGGAGCTGTTTTTT. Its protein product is CASSPRQGANTGELFF.

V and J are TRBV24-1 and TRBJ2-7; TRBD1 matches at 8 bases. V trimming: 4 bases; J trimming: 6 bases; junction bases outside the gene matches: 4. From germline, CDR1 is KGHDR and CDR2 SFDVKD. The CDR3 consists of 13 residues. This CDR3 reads CATSDGTGGEQYF. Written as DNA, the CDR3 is TGTGCCACCAGTGACGGCACAGGGGGCGAGCAGTACTTC.

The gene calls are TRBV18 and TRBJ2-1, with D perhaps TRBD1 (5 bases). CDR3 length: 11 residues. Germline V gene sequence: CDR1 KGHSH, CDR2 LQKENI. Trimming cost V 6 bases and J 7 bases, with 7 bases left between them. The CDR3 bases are TGTGCCAGCTCGGACAAGAATGAGCAGTTCTTC. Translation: CASSDKNEQFF.

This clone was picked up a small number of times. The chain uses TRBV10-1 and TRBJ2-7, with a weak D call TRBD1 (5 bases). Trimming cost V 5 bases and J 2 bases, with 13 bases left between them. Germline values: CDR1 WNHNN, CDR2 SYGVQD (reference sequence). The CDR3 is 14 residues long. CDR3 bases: TGCGCCAGCAGTCCCTCGGGCAGGGCCTACGAGCAGTACTTC. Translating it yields CASSPSGRAYEQYF.

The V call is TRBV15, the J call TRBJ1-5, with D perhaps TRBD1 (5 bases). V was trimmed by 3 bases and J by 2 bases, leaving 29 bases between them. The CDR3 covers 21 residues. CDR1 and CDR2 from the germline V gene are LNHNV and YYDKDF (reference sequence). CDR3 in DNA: TGTGCCACCAGCAGCTCCTTAGCCGGACACGCCGACTCCCCCCGCAATCAGCCCCAGCATTTT. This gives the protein CATSSSLAGHADSPRNQPQHF.

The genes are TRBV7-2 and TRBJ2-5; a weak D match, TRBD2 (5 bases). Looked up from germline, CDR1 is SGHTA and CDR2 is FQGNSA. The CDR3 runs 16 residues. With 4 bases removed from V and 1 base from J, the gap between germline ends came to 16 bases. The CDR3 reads CASSYRGPTIQETQYF. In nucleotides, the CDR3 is TGTGCCAGCAGCTACCGAGGGCCCACTATCCAAGAGACCCAGTACTTC.

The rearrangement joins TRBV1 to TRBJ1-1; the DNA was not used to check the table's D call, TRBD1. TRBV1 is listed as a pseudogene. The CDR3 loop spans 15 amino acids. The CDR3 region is CTSSHSQGRYTEAFF. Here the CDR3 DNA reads TGCACCAGCAGCCATTCCCAGGGGCGGTACACTGAAGCTTTCTTT.

DNA for the CDR3: TGTGCCAGCAGCTTAGGTGCAGGGTACCTAGGCTCACCCCTCCACTTT. Residues: CASSLGAGYLGSPLHF. The chain links TRBV7-8 to TRBJ1-6, with D perhaps matching TRBD1 (5 bases). The germline V gene has CDR1 SGHVS and CDR2 FQNEAQ. There are 16 residues in the CDR3. V gave up 1 base and J gave up 10 bases, with 17 bases separating them. The full variable domain, with the rest looked up from reference TRBV7-8 and TRBJ1-6, is GAGVSQSPRYKVAKRGQDVALRCDPISGHVSLFWYQQALGQGPEFLTYFQNEAQLDKSGLPSDRFFAERPEGSVSTLKIQRTQQEDSAVYLCASSLGAGYLGSPLHFGNGTRLTVT.

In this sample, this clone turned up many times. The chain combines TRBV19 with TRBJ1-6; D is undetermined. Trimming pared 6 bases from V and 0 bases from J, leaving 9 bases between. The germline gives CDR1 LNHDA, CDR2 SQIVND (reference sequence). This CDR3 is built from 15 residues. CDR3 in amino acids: CASSQQSSYNSPLHF. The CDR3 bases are TGTGCCAGTAGCCAACAGAGCTCCTATAATTCACCCCTCCACTTT.

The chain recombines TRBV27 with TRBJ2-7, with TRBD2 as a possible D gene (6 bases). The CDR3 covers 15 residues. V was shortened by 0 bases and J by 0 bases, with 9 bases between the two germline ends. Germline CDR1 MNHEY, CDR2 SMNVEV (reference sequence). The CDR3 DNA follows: TGTGCCAGCAGTTTATCATGGGGGGTCTCCTACGAGCAGTACTTC. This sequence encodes CASSLSWGVSYEQYF.

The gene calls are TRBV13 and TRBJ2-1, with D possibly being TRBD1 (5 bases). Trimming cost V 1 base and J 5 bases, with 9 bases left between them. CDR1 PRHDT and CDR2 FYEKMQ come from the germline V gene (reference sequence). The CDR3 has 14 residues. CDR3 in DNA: TGTGCCAGCAGCTTAGAGGGGCGTAACAATGAGCAGTTCTTC. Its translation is CASSLEGRNNEQFF.

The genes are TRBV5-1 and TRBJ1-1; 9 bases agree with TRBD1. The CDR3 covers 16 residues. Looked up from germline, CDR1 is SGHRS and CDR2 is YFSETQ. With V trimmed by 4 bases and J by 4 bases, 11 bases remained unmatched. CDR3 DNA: TGCGCCAGCAGCCCGGGACAGGGTTCTTTCGGCACTGAAGCTTTCTTT. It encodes CASSPGQGSFGTEAFF.

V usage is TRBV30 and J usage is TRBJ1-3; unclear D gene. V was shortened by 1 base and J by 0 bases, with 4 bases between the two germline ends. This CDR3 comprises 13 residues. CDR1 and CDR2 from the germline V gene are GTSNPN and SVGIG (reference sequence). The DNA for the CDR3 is TGTGCCTGGAGTGCAGACTCTGGAAACACCATATATTTT. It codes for CAWSADSGNTIYF. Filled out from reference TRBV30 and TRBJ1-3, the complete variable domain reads SQTIHQWPATLVQPVGSPLSLECTVEGTSNPNLYWYRQAAGRGLQLLFYSVGIGQISSEVPQNLSASRPQDRQFILSSKKLLLSDSGFYLCAWSADSGNTIYFGEGSWLTVV.

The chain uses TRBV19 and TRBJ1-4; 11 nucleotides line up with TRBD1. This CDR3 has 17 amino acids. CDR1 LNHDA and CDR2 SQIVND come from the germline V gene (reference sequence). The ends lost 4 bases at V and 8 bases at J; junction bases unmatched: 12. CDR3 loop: CASSRPPGQGVGEKLFF. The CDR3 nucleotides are TGTGCCAGTAGTAGACCACCGGGACAGGGGGTCGGCGAAAAACTGTTTTTT. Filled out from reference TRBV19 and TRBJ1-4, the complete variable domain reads DGGITQSPKYLFRKEGQNVTLSCEQNLNHDAMYWYRQDPGQGLRLIYYSQIVNDFQKGDIAEGYSVSREKKESFPLTVTSAQKNPTAFYLCASSRPPGQGVGEKLFFGSGTQLSVL.